The T cell receptor beta chain under discussion was sequenced for a study of shared clonotypes between healthy human individuals. Participating donors were healthy, HIV-negative adults free of recent acute infections or vaccinations. Memory CD4+ cells were the fraction left after CD45RA+ naive selection. Study-wide results and limits: The generation probabilities recorded for non-shared clonotypes fell below those of clonotypes shared by all four donors.

The protocol was immunoSEQ multiplex PCR, while the TCRdb copy is restricted to in-frame clones and leaves out a portion. There are approximately 2.5 million clones in the sample; 93% occur only once, and about 0.34% lies in the top ten. The germline V gene has CDR1 SGHRS and CDR2 YFSETQ. V lost 0 bases and J lost 7; bases outside the gene matches: 5. The CDR3 is 15 amino acids. Turning to this clone: Its antigen is unidentified.

The source of this sequence is a young man in good health. Some clones in this sample may be carry-over from other donors' samples. What was sequenced was naive CD4+ T cells from PBMCs. Subset indicated: CD45RA+ positively selected. The V call is TRBV5-1, the J call TRBJ2-5; 11 positions match TRBD1. CDR3 nucleotide sequence: TGCGCCAGCAGCTTGGTCGGACAGGGGGCCGGGACCCAGTACTTC. Its protein is CASSLVGQGAGTQYF.